The clone carrying this TCR beta chain was picked up a small number of times. Its antigen is still unknown. This record comes from a study of cytomegalovirus exposure and HLA in healthy donors. General study results and limits: In an earlier analysis, about 87% or about 30%: the productive usage of most TCR beta V segments. The authors enumerated 180 or so TCR beta chains as linked to cytomegalovirus. Clonal expansion, a later analysis showed, was greater in HLA-associated TCR beta chains than in equally common others.

It was with 60 Vbeta and 13 Jbeta primers that the PCR ran. The table came from immunoSEQ multiplex PCR; TCRdb's copy has only in-frame clones and leaves some out. The table has around 67,000 clones, around 82% seen once. V lost 4 bases, J lost 3 bases, and 2 bases stayed unmatched. The CDR3 is 15 residues long. From germline, CDR1 is SGHNT and CDR2 YYREEE (reference sequence). The material sequenced was PBMCs. The chain links TRBV5-4 to TRBJ2-2, with 11 bases that match TRBD2. The sequence was obtained from a man younger than 30 in good health and CMV-seropositive. CDR3 loop: CASSPGLADTGELFF. CDR3 in DNA: TGTGCCAGCAGCCCGGGACTAGCGGACACCGGGGAGCTGTTTTTT.